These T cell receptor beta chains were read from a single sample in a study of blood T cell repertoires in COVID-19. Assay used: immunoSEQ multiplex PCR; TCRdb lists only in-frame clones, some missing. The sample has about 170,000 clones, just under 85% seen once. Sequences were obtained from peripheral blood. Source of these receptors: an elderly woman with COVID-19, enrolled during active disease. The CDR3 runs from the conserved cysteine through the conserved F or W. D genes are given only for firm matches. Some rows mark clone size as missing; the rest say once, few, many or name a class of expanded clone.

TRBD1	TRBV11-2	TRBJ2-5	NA	CASRLGAGGETQYF
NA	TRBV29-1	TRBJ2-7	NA	CSVELGSLPFLEQYF
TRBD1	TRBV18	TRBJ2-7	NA	CASSPPYPRGQSYEQYF
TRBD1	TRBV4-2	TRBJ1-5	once	CASSQDIRQGNQPQHF
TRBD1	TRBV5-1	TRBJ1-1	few	CASSSGTAKWEAFF
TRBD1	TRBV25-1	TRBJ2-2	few	CASSVNRGKNTGELFF
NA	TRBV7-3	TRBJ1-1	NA	CASSPRTESPEAFF
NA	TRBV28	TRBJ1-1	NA	CASSPTGNTEAFF
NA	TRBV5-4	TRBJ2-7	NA	CASSSSYEQYF
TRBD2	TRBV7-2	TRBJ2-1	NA	CASSAGGGNNEQFF
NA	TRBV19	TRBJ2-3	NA	CASSLGHHTDTQYF
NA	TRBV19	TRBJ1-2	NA	CASSIGDRIYGYTF
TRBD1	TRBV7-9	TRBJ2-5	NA	CASSFWTGGGETQYF
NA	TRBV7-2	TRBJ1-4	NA	CASSLARGGNEKLFF
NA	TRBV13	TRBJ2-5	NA	CASRGEEGLETQYF
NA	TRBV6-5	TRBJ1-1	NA	CASSLPGYTEAFF
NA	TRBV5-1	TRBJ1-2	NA	CASSFGGRFYGYTF
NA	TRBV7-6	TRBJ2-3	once	CASSLNDWTDTQYF
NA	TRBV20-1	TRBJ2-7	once	CSVGRGEEQYF
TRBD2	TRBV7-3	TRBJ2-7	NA	CASSFTSGYEQYF
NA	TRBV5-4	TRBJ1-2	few	CASTMSGIPGYTF
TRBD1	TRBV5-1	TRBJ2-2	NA	CASSFSDRTNTGELFF
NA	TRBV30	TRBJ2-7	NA	CAWRATSSEQYF
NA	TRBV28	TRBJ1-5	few	CASSSGQRNQPQHF